This entry features one T cell receptor (beta chain) sequence. The antigen remains unidentified. The source of the sample is a study of shared clonotypes between healthy human individuals. Study-level results: The naive CD4 repertoires of several donors were compared, and roughly 5% of clonotypes were shared. In general, naive subsets displayed greater estimated richness than memory subsets did.

Partitioning of CD4+ cells yielded a CD45RA+ naive subset and a CD45RA-negative memory subset. Germline V lookup: CDR1 KGHSH, CDR2 LQKENI. The CDR3 runs 12 residues. V lost 5 bases and J 0 bases, leaving 4 bases between the germline ends. Sequenced by immunoSEQ multiplex PCR; TCRdb stores in-frame clones only, minus some. The table includes about 2.3 million clones, less than 95% detected once. Sequencing input: naive CD4+ T cells from PBMCs. Subset indicated: CD45RA+ positively selected. The clonotype was recovered from a man aged 18 to 29 in good health. Some clones in this sample may be carry-over from other donors' samples. This chain connects TRBV18 to TRBJ1-2; D gene ambiguous. CDR3 DNA sequence: TGTGCCAGCTCAGAAGCTAACTATGGCTACACCTTC. Translation gives CASSEANYGYTF.